Shown below are 29 T cell receptor beta chains from a single sample sequenced in a study of read filtering for tumor transcriptome and immune sequencing. From around 440 ng of RNA, a library with molecular barcoded alpha/delta and beta/gamma adaptors was made. TCRdb recomputed calls from the reads with MiXCR, one row per CDR3 protein. The top ten clones hold 15% of a sample with about 86,000 distinct CDR3 sequences, 10% to 15% of them seen once. Input material: a population of CD138-negative cells sorted from bone marrow. The receptors were sampled from a donor at least 40 years old with multiple myeloma.

This clonotype was seen more than once but under ten times. J is TRBJ2-3 and V is TRBV12-3 or TRBV12-4, with TRBD2 identical over 7 bases. The CDR3 runs 13 residues. The junction had 4 bases not matched to a gene; V was cut back by 2 bases and J by 8 bases. The CDR3 DNA sequence: TGTGCCAGCAGTTTATCCTGGGGGGGTACGCAGTATTTT. This translates into CASSLSWGGTQYF.

This clonotype was observed a few times. The chain has TRBV2 and TRBJ1-1; TRBD1 might be the D (6 bases). The V gene's germline CDR1 is SNHLY and CDR2 FYNNEI. The CDR3 has 14 residues. With 7 bases removed from V and 3 bases from J, the gap between germline ends came to 15 bases. The CDR3 DNA sequence: TGTGCCAGCACAAGGGAAGGGGGGGACACTGAAGCTTTCTTT. It codes for CASTREGGDTEAFF.

This clonotype was seen many times. The J gene is TRBJ1-2, the V gene TRBV28; 8 bases are a match to TRBD1. The CDR3 sequence is 13 residues long. Trimming removed 6 bases from V and 6 bases from J; junction bases left unmatched: 6. CDR1 MDHEN and CDR2 SYDVKM come from the germline V gene. The chain's CDR3 is CASRNPGGNGYTF. The CDR3 bases are TGTGCCAGCAGGAACCCAGGGGGCAATGGCTACACCTTC.

This clonotype was counted many times. The gene calls are TRBV11-2 and TRBJ2-1; D call uncertain. This CDR3 has 17 residues. V shed 3 bases and J shed 8 bases, with 23 bases lying between them. Per the germline V gene, CDR1 is SGHAT and CDR2 is FQNNGV. For the CDR3, the DNA is TGTGCCAGCAGCTTTTCGGTCCGCCCTTCGCCGCTATATGAGCAGTTCTTC. Protein: CASSFSVRPSPLYEQFF.

This clonotype occurred many times. The chain combines TRBV7-9 with TRBJ2-1; 9 bases are shared with TRBD1. The CDR3 sequence is 20 residues long. Germline V gives CDR1 SEHNR, CDR2 FQNEAQ (reference sequence). V shed 6 bases, J shed 9 bases, and the junction held 27 bases outside the gene matches. In DNA form, the CDR3 reads TGTGCCAGCAGTACCTTTAAAGAGGGATCCTTACAGGGGGCAAGTGGTGAGCAGTTCTTC. Residues: CASSTFKEGSLQGASGEQFF.

Concerning this clonotype: Possible read error: a much larger clone is one base away. The chain employs TRBV10-3 and TRBJ2-7, with D possibly matching TRBD2 (7 bases). Per germline, CDR1 ENHRY and CDR2 SYGVKD. The CDR3 runs 15 residues. The V end was cut by 2 bases, the J end by 6 bases, with 17 bases between. In DNA form, the CDR3 reads TGTGCCATCAGTGAGGACGAGGGGGGGTTCTGCGAGCAGTACTTC. Translation gives CAISEDEGGFCEQYF.

This clonotype has ten or more counts. The chain is built from TRBV7-2 and TRBJ2-1; D is unclear. CDR3 size: 17 residues. Trimming stripped 3 bases from V and 4 bases from J, with 19 bases between. The V gene's germline CDR1 is SGHTA and CDR2 FQGNSA. Written as DNA, the CDR3 is TGTGCCAGCAGCTTTATCCTGGGTATGGGCCTATACAATGAGCAGTTCTTC. It yields the protein CASSFILGMGLYNEQFF.

At least ten counts were recorded for this clonotype. V usage is TRBV20-1 and J usage is TRBJ1-1, with D perhaps TRBD1 (5 bases). V lost 2 bases, J lost 6 bases, and 16 bases lay in between. Germline CDR1 is DFQATT and CDR2 is SNEGSKA (reference sequence). CDR3 length: 14 amino acids. Here the CDR3 DNA reads TGCAGTGCTAGACCCCCGGGGCATCTCCCTGAAGCTTTCTTT. It is translated as CSARPPGHLPEAFF.

This clonotype was counted many times. The chain is built from TRBV20-1 and TRBJ1-1, with TRBD1 matching 7 bases. Germline trimming cut 3 bases from V and 0 bases from J; bases unmatched to any gene: 4. The CDR3 runs to 14 residues. Germline assignment: CDR1 DFQATT and CDR2 SNEGSKA (reference sequence). For the CDR3, the DNA is TGCAGTGCTAGGACAGGGCCATTGAACACTGAAGCTTTCTTT. Protein: CSARTGPLNTEAFF.

In this sample, this clonotype turned up a few times. The V call is TRBV11-2, the J call TRBJ2-1; D may be TRBD2 (5 bases). There are 14 residues in the CDR3. V lost 7 bases and J lost 10, with 20 bases in between. Per the germline V gene, CDR1 is SGHAT and CDR2 is FQNNGV. In nucleotides, the CDR3 is TGTGCCAGCACCTCGGACTTCTTTTCCAACGAGCAGTTCTTC. Translating it yields CASTSDFFSNEQFF. The whole variable domain, remainder taken from reference TRBV11-2 and TRBJ2-1, is EAGVAQSPRYKIIEKRQSVAFWCNPISGHATLYWYQQILGQGPKLLIQFQNNGVVDDSQLPKDRFSAERLKGVDSTLKIQPAKLEDSAVYLCASTSDFFSNEQFFGPGTRLTVL.

This clonotype appeared many times. This chain connects TRBV19 to TRBJ1-1; no reliable D call. Trimming cost V 4 bases and J 4 bases, with 10 bases left between them. The CDR3 extends over 13 amino acids. The germline V gene encodes CDR1 LNHDA and CDR2 SQIVND (reference sequence). The CDR3 sequence is CASSKQRSTEAFF. DNA for the CDR3: TGTGCCAGTAGTAAGCAGAGGAGCACTGAAGCTTTCTTT.

This clonotype has a count of ten or more. The chain recombines TRBV2 with TRBJ2-3; TRBD2 might be the D (5 bases). The germline gives CDR1 SNHLY, CDR2 FYNNEI. The ends were cut back, 10 bases at V and 2 bases at J, with 13 bases in the middle. CDR3 length equals 13 residues. CDR3 sequence (DNA): TGTGCCACACGAGGGCCCCTCACAGATACGCAGTATTTT. It codes for CATRGPLTDTQYF.

The genes are TRBV29-1 and TRBJ1-1; a possible D gene is TRBD1 (6 bases). This CDR3 comprises 14 residues. CDR1 SQVTM and CDR2 ANQGSEA come from the germline V gene. Trimming removed 3 bases from V and 4 bases from J, with 15 bases in between. CDR3 nucleotides: TGCAGCGTTGATGGGGGGGCCCTGGGCACTGAAGCTTTCTTT. As protein: CSVDGGALGTEAFF. Based on the CDR3 plus reference TRBV29-1 and TRBJ1-1, the full variable domain is SAVISQKPSRDICQRGTSLTIQCQVDSQVTMMFWYRQQPGQSLTLIATANQGSEATYESGFVIDKFPISRPNLTFSTLTVSNMSPEDSSIYLCSVDGGALGTEAFFGQGTRLTVV.

This clonotype was observed a few times. The chain links TRBV5-1 to TRBJ1-1; 7 bases are a match to TRBD1. CDR3 length: 16 residues. The junction had 12 bases not matched to a gene; V was cut back by 2 bases and J by 5 bases. Per the germline V gene, CDR1 is SGHRS and CDR2 is YFSETQ. CDR3 nucleotides: TGCGCCAGCAGCTTCCAACCGACAGGGTCGAGGACTGAAGCTTTCTTT. Its translation: CASSFQPTGSRTEAFF.

The chain carries TRBV2 and TRBJ2-5; 9 bases agree with TRBD1. CDR1 is SNHLY and CDR2 is FYNNEI in the germline V gene. The junction had 10 bases not matched to a gene; V was cut back by 6 bases and J by 5 bases. CDR3 length: 15 amino acids. The chain's CDR3 is CASSSTGTGWETQYF. The CDR3 coding sequence is TGTGCCAGCAGCTCCACAGGGACAGGGTGGGAGACCCAGTACTTC.

This clonotype was counted ten times or more. This chain uses TRBV19 with TRBJ1-5, with TRBD1 identical over 10 bases. The CDR3 totals 15 residues. Trimming cost V 7 bases and J 2 bases; bases outside gene matches: 5. Looked up from germline, CDR1 is LNHDA and CDR2 is SQIVND (reference sequence). The CDR3: CASIRTGGGNQPQHF. The CDR3 DNA follows: TGTGCCAGTATCCGGACAGGGGGAGGCAATCAGCCCCAGCATTTT.

Many counts were recorded for this clonotype. The chain uses TRBV6-2 or TRBV6-3 and TRBJ2-3; possible D gene TRBD2, 6 bases. This CDR3 is 15 amino acids long. Germline V gene data show CDR1 as MNHEY and CDR2 as SVGEGT. Trimming shortened V by 6 bases and J by 5 bases, and 18 bases separated the two germline ends. The CDR3 protein is CASSPPRLVGDTQYF. CDR3 DNA sequence: TGTGCCAGCAGCCCTCCCCGACTAGTCGGAGATACGCAGTATTTT.

This clonotype was recorded at least ten times. The J gene is TRBJ1-4, the V gene TRBV20-1; the D gene is possibly TRBD1 (6 bases). Trimming cost V 4 bases and J 9 bases, with 24 bases left between them. The CDR3 is 16 residues long. CDR1 is DFQATT, CDR2 SNEGSKA, per germline (reference sequence). The CDR3 spells CSATGQNTPGLKKLFF. As DNA, the CDR3 is TGCAGTGCTACCGGACAGAATACCCCCGGACTGAAAAAACTGTTTTTT.

At least ten counts were recorded for this clonotype. The rearrangement links TRBV28 to TRBJ2-2; D gene uncertain. Germline V lookup: CDR1 MDHEN, CDR2 SYDVKM. V dropped 1 base and J dropped 4 bases, with 16 bases sitting between them. The CDR3 has 17 residues. The CDR3 coding sequence is TGTGCCAGCAGTTTATTGGGCCACTCACCGGGCACCGGGGAGCTGTTTTTT. Translated, it gives CASSLLGHSPGTGELFF.

This clonotype was observed at least ten times. V gene TRBV28 combines with J gene TRBJ2-7; D may be TRBD1 (6 bases). Germline V gene lookup returns CDR1 MDHEN and CDR2 SYDVKM. Trimming stripped 1 base from V and 5 bases from J, with 18 bases between. This CDR3 has 16 amino acids. The CDR3 protein is CASSLSGTGQWNEQYF. The CDR3 DNA reads TGTGCCAGCAGTTTATCCGGGACGGGACAATGGAACGAGCAGTACTTC. The full variable domain, completed using reference TRBV28 and TRBJ2-7, is DVKVTQSSRYLVKRTGEKVFLECVQDMDHENMFWYRQDPGLGLRLIYFSYDVKMKEKGDIPEGYSVSREKKERFSLILESASTNQTSMYLCASSLSGTGQWNEQYFGPGTRLTVT.

This clonotype has ten or more counts. V usage is TRBV3-1 and J usage is TRBJ2-1; 9 bases align to TRBD1. Germline CDR1 reads LGHDT; CDR2 reads YNNKEL (reference sequence). The length of the CDR3 is 17 residues. Trimming took 0 bases from V and 4 from J; bases not matched to a gene: 7. CDR3 in amino acids: CASSQDIVQGAYNEQFF. DNA of the CDR3: TGTGCCAGCAGCCAAGATATAGTACAGGGGGCGTACAATGAGCAGTTCTTC.

This clonotype was seen many times. V usage is TRBV18 and J usage is TRBJ2-1; tentative D call: TRBD1 (6 bases). Per germline, CDR1 KGHSH and CDR2 LQKENI. The CDR3 totals 13 residues. V was pared by 2 bases and J by 6 bases, with 8 bases between. The CDR3 bases are TGTGCCAGCTCACCAGAACAGGGCAATGAGCAGTTCTTC. Translating it yields CASSPEQGNEQFF.

This clonotype was recorded many times. The chain combines TRBV4-1 with TRBJ2-3; D remains unclear. This CDR3 is built from 13 residues. V was shortened by 2 bases and J by 6 bases, with 9 bases between the two germline ends. Germline-derived CDR1 and CDR2 are MGHRA and YSYEKL. The CDR3 loop is CASSQHRRDTQYF. In nucleotides, the CDR3 is TGCGCCAGCAGCCAACACCGCCGGGATACGCAGTATTTT.

This clonotype was recorded at least ten times. The chain is built from TRBV5-1 and TRBJ2-1; possibly TRBD2 for D (6 bases). This CDR3 comprises 15 residues. Germline lookup yields CDR1 SGHRS and CDR2 YFSETQ. The V gene lost 4 bases and the J gene lost 1 base, with 12 bases spanning the gap. The CDR3 here is CASSLRLVSYNEQFF. The CDR3 DNA sequence: TGCGCCAGCAGCCTTAGACTAGTTTCCTACAATGAGCAGTTCTTC.

This clonotype came up a few times. A much larger clone lies a single base off, so this may be a read error. The chain carries TRBV2 and TRBJ1-4, with 7 positions matching TRBD1. After removal of 1 base from V and 10 bases from J, the junction contained 9 bases not matched to a gene. The germline V gene encodes CDR1 SNHLY and CDR2 FYNNEI. This CDR3 spans 15 amino acids. The CDR3 DNA sequence: TGTGCCAGCAGTGAAGTGGGGCAGGGGGGCGCAAAACTGTTTTTT. Residues: CASSEVGQGGAKLFF.

Turning to this clonotype: This may come from a read error, since a much larger clone is one base off. The chain links TRBV7-9 to TRBJ2-1, with 13 bases that match TRBD2. The CDR3 loop spans 16 amino acids. Per the germline V gene, CDR1 is SEHNR and CDR2 is FQNEAQ (reference sequence). In DNA, the CDR3 is TGTGCCTGCAGCTCGACTAGCGGGAGGACCAACAATGAGCAGTTCTTC. This codes for CACSSTSGRTNNEQFF. Using reference TRBV7-9 and TRBJ2-1 for the parts outside the CDR3, the full variable domain is DTGVSQNPRHKITKRGQNVTFRCDPISEHNRLYWYRQTLGQGPEFLTYFQNEAQLEKSRLLSDRFSAERPKGSFSTLEIQRTEQGDSAMYLCACSSTSGRTNNEQFFGPGTRLTVL.

This clonotype appeared a few times. The chain links TRBV5-1 to TRBJ1-5; 7 bases match TRBD1. This CDR3 has 15 amino acids. Germline CDR1 reads SGHRS; CDR2 reads YFSETQ. V gave up 1 base and J gave up 0 bases; unmatched junction bases: 1. The CDR3 reads CASSLWDSSNQPQHF. The CDR3 nucleotides read TGCGCCAGCAGCTTGTGGGACAGTAGCAATCAGCCCCAGCATTTT.

A word on this clonotype: A much larger clone differs by one base, so this may be a read error. V gene TRBV29-1 combines with J gene TRBJ1-1; possibly TRBD1 for D (6 bases). Germline V gene data show CDR1 as SQVTM and CDR2 as ANQGSEA. The CDR3 covers 17 residues. CDR3 protein: CSVEDLKKDRRNTEALF. Written as DNA, the CDR3 is TGCAGCGTTGAAGATCTTAAAAAGGACAGACGGAACACTGAAGCTCTCTTT.

This clonotype was detected ten times or more. The chain joins TRBV7-9 to TRBJ2-7; 10 bases are a match to TRBD1. The V and J ends lost 5 bases and 6 bases, in that order; junction bases with no gene match: 10. Germline loops: CDR1 SEHNR, CDR2 FQNEAQ (reference sequence). CDR3 size: 15 residues. The CDR3 DNA follows: TGTGCCAGCAGCCACGCTTGGGGACAGGGGATCGAGCAGTACTTC. This codes for CASSHAWGQGIEQYF.